The clone carrying this TCR beta chain came up many times. Its target is not known. Every TCR cDNA molecule bore a unique molecular identifier. From the 5' RACE reads, TCRdb called clonotypes with MiXCR, one entry per CDR3 protein. The data show roughly 39,000 distinct CDR3 sequences, 6.5% to 9% seen once. Time point: sample taken at primary tumor resection. The sequenced material consisted of unsorted whole RNA from tumor, nontumor lung or frozen PBMC. The sample belongs to a study of spatial heterogeneity in lung cancer. Study context: Each time, sequencing found more beta-chain sequences than alpha-chain sequences.

Points from the study as a whole: Relative to follow-up, resection was when ubiquitous expanded tumor TCRs appeared more in blood.

The CDR3 runs to 17 residues. The ends were cut back, 2 bases at V and 4 bases at J, with 20 bases in the middle. Germline values: CDR1 MNHEY, CDR2 SVGAGI. The receptor was isolated from a male donor with early-stage non-small cell lung cancer. This specimen was PBMCs, taken at surgery. This chain connects TRBV6-5 to TRBJ1-1, with D tentatively TRBD1 (5 bases). The DNA for the CDR3 is TGTGCCAGCAGTTACAACGGATGGGGGTTATTAGGCACTGAAGCTTTCTTT. Translation gives CASSYNGWGLLGTEAFF.